Given below is one T cell receptor beta chain in context. Its target is unknown. This record comes from a study of tumor-infiltrating lymphocytes in localized non-small cell lung cancer. Clones were read by immunoSEQ multiplex PCR, and TCRdb kept only the in-frame ones, dropping some. The sample lists approximately 17,000 clones, around 75% occurring once. Whole-study findings and limits: Not all patients were TCR sequenced, owing to tissue quantity. No T-cell fraction difference was seen between IM1 and IM2 tumors.

The TCR sequence derives from a human donor with non-small cell lung cancer. The sequencing input was lung tumor tissue.

CDR3 DNA sequence: TGTGCCAGCTCACCAAATGACTCAGGTGAAAAACTGTTTTTT. This encodes CASSPNDSGEKLFF. The chain is built from TRBV18 and TRBJ1-4; D unclear. V lost 2 bases to trimming and J lost 7 bases, with 11 bases between them. Per the germline V gene, CDR1 is KGHSH and CDR2 is LQKENI. CDR3 length equals 14 residues.